This TCR beta chain emerged from a study of CD8+CD57+ T cells in acquired aplastic anemia. Across the study: The DNA of sorted CD4+ and CD8+ cells averaged roughly 3.2 ug. CD4+ cells from healthy donors averaged about 9.8 million reads.

Germline V CDR1 and CDR2: SEHNR, FQNEAQ (reference sequence). CDR3 length: 14 amino acids. In regard to this clonotype: The junction and the germline gene differ at one end; a read error may be behind it.

The study profiled TCR beta VDJ and CDR3 using genomic DNA as template. Each CDR3 protein is one row after TCRdb ran MiXCR on the reads. The sample lists roughly 420,000 distinct CDR3 sequences, around 68% occurring once. The V call is TRBV7-9, the J call TRBJ1-4; D gene uncertain. This clonotype was sampled from a human donor in good health, serving as a control. The sequenced sample consisted of sorted CD4+, CD8+, or CD8+CD57+ T cells (not recorded which) from PBMCs. CDR3 DNA sequence: TGTGCCACCAGCAGCCGTACAGACGCTGAAACACTGTTTTTT. This codes for CATSSRTDAETLFF.